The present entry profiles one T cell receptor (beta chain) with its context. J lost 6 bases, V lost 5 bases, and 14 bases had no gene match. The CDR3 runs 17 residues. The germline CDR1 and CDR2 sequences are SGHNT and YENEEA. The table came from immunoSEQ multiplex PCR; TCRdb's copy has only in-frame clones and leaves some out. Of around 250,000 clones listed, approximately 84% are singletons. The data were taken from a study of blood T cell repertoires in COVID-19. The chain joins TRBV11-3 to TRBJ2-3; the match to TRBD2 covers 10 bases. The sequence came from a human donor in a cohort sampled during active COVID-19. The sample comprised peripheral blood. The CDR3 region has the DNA TGTGCCAGCAGCCCGGACGGCCTAGCGGGAGAACTGGATACGCAGTATTTT. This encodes CASSPDGLAGELDTQYF. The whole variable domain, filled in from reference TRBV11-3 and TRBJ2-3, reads EAGVVQSPRYKIIEKKQPVAFWCNPISGHNTLYWYLQNLGQGPELLIRYENEEAVDDSQLPKDRFSAERLKGVDSTLKIQPAELGDSAVYLCASSPDGLAGELDTQYFGPGTRLTVL.